This T cell receptor (beta chain) was recovered during a study of shared clonotypes between healthy human individuals. Study-wide results and caveats: What rarefaction showed was incomplete sorted-subset sequencing despite large depth. Naive subsets generally exceeded memory subsets in estimated richness.

How the authors handled the data: Filtering differed because ImmunoSEQ produced junction-only sequences that carried no quality scores. Libraries were prepared by immunoSEQ multiplex PCR; TCRdb keeps only in-frame clonotypes and omits some of them. V and J calls and clone size are as listed in that table; D and trimming were resolved from the DNA. The top ten clones hold around 1.7% of a sample with about 2,100,000 clones, 85% to 95% of them seen once. To note about this clone: Its antigen is still unknown.

The CDR3 length is 13 residues. Germline assignment: CDR1 SQVTM and CDR2 ANQGSEA. Positive CCR7 selection of CD45RO-negative cells yielded the naive CD8 cells, and terminally differentiated effector memory CD45RA+ cells were excluded. All of the donors resided in Nashville, Tennessee, and each was a Caucasian adult. This chain joins TRBV29-1 and TRBJ2-5, with 7 bases that match TRBD1. With the DNA end fitting TRBJ2-7 better, the J assignment may be wrong. Sequencing was done on a sample of naive CD8+ T cells from PBMCs. This clonotype originated in a man younger than 30 in good health. Some clones in this sample may be carry-over from other donors' samples. The CDR3 loop is CSVVGTDNYEQYF. In DNA form, the CDR3 reads TGCAGCGTTGTGGGGACAGACAACTACGAGCAGTACTTC.